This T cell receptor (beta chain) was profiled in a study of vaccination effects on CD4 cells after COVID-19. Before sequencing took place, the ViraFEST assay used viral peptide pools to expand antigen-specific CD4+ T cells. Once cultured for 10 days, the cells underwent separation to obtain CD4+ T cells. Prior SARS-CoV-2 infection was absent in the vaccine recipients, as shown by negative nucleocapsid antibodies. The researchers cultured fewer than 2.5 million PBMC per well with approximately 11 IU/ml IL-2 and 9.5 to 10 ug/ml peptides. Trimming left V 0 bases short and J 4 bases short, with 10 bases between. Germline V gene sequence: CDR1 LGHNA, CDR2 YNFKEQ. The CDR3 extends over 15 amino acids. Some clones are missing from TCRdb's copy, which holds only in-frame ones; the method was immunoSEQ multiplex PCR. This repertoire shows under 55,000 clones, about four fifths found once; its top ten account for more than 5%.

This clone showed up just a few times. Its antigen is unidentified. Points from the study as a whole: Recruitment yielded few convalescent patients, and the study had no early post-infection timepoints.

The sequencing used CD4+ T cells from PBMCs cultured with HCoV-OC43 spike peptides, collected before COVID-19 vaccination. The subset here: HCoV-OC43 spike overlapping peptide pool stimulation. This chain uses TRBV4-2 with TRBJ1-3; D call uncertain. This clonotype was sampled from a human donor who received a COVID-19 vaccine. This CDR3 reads CASSQEVLTGNTIYF. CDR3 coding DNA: TGTGCCAGCAGCCAAGAAGTCCTGACGGGAAACACCATATATTTT.